This T cell receptor beta chain was identified in a study of siplizumab effects on memory and regulatory T cells. This CDR3 has 15 residues. Germline CDR1 is MNHEY and CDR2 is SMNVEV (reference sequence). Between the trimmed V and J ends, which lost 6 bases and 2 bases, there was a span of 15 bases. TCRdb keeps only in-frame clones here, not all; method: immunoSEQ multiplex PCR. The table lists fewer than 130,000 clones, around 90% of them singletons, with approximately 1.2% in the top ten. This clonotype was sampled from a human donor in good health. This chain connects TRBV27 to TRBJ2-3; D perhaps matches TRBD2 (5 bases). Input material: CD4+ T cells sorted from blood. This CDR3 is CASSDYPLPTDTQYF. The CDR3 region has the DNA TGTGCCAGCAGCGACTACCCACTACCCACAGATACGCAGTATTTT.